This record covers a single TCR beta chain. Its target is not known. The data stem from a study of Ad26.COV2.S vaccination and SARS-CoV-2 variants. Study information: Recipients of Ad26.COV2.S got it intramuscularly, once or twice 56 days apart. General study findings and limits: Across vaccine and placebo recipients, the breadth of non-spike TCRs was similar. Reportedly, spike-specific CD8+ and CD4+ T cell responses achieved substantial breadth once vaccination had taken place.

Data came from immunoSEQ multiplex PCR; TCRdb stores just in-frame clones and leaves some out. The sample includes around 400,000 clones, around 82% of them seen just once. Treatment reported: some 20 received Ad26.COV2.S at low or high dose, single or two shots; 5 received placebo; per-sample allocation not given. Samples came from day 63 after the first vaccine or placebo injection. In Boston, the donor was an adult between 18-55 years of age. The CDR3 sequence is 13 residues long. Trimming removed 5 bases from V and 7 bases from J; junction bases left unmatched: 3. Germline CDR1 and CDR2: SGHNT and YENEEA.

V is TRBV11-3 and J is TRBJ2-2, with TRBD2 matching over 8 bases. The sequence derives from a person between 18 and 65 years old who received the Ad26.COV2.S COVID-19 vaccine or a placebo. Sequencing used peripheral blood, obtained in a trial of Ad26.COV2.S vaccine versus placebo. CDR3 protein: CASSKSGSGELFF. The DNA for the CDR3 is TGTGCCAGCAGCAAAAGCGGGAGCGGGGAGCTGTTTTTT. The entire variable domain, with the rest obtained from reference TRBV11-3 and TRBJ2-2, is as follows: EAGVVQSPRYKIIEKKQPVAFWCNPISGHNTLYWYLQNLGQGPELLIRYENEEAVDDSQLPKDRFSAERLKGVDSTLKIQPAELGDSAVYLCASSKSGSGELFFGEGSRLTVL.